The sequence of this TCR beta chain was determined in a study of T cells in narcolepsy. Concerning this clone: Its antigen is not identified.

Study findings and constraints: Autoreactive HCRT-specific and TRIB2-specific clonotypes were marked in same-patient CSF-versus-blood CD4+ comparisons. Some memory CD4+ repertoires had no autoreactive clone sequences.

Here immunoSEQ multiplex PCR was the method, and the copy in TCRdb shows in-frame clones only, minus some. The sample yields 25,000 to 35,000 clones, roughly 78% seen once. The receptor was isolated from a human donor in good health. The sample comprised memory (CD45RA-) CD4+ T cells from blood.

CDR3 sequence reads: CATSRDDYGYTF. The CDR3 DNA reads as TGCGCCACCTCGAGGGACGACTATGGCTACACCTTC. The gene calls are TRBV10-2 and TRBJ1-2; maybe TRBD1 (5 bases). The V and J ends lost 10 bases and 3 bases respectively, with 12 bases between them. CDR1 and CDR2 (germline): WSHSY, SAAADI. There are 12 residues in the CDR3.